This T cell receptor (beta chain) derives from a study of control samples from healthy donors and cancer patients. CDR1 SEHNR and CDR2 FQNEAQ come from the germline V gene (reference sequence). The V segment lost 4 bases and the J segment 3 bases; nucleotides outside the gene matches: 5. CDR3 length: 14 residues. Assay used: immunoSEQ multiplex PCR; TCRdb lists only in-frame clones, some missing. Among 150,000 to 200,000 clones listed, 90% were seen once. The specimen sequenced was blood. This TCR was recovered from a woman aged 50 to 65 in good health. The chain recombines TRBV7-9 with TRBJ1-2, with 7 positions matching TRBD1. CDR3 sequence: CASSSTGSYYGYTF. CDR3 DNA: TGTGCCAGCAGCTCGACAGGGAGCTACTATGGCTACACCTTC.